The next 13 T cell receptor beta chains were all read from a single sample in a study of T-cell memory formation after mild COVID-19. TCRdb re-called the 5' RACE reads with MiXCR, one entry per CDR3 protein. The data contain about 150,000 distinct CDR3 sequences, roughly 13% of them singletons. The sample was PBMCs or a T cell subset sorted from them (not recorded which). The receptors shown here come from a young man who had mild COVID-19 (a few samples of this study predate the infection). Cell type and time point are not known.

This clonotype showed up many times. The V gene is TRBV7-2, the J gene TRBJ2-2; D possibly uses TRBD1 or TRBD2 (6 bases each). Germline values: CDR1 SGHTA, CDR2 FQGNSA. The CDR3 is 15 amino acids. The germline V and J ends were trimmed by 4 bases and 7 bases, with 16 bases remaining between them. CDR3 protein: CASSSQGRINGELFF. DNA for the CDR3: TGTGCCAGCAGCTCGCAGGGGAGGATAAACGGGGAGCTGTTTTTT.

J is TRBJ2-2 and V is TRBV24-1; 7 bases are a match to TRBD2. The CDR3 loop spans 12 amino acids. The V gene end was trimmed by 9 bases and the J gene end by 5 bases; junction bases not matched to a gene: 2. In germline, CDR1 is KGHDR, CDR2 SFDVKD. The CDR3 DNA reads as TGTGCCACCGCGGGGGATACCGGGGAGCTGTTTTTT. This translates into CATAGDTGELFF.

Only a few counts were recorded for this clonotype. V usage is TRBV7-2 and J usage is TRBJ2-6; a weak D match, TRBD2 (5 bases). CDR1 SGHTA and CDR2 FQGNSA come from the germline V gene. The CDR3 has 18 residues. V was clipped by 1 base and J by 1 base, with 14 bases between them. The CDR3 here is CASSLGGRGGSGANVLTF. The CDR3 bases are TGTGCCAGCAGCTTAGGGGGTCGAGGCGGGTCTGGGGCCAACGTCCTGACTTTC.

This clonotype was recorded a few times. The rearrangement uses TRBV18 and TRBJ2-7, with 11 bases matching TRBD2. Germline values: CDR1 KGHSH, CDR2 LQKENI. The CDR3 length is 15 residues. V dropped 6 bases and J dropped 2; count of bases not matched to a gene: 6. The CDR3 reads CASSPTGLAAYEQYF. CDR3 sequence (DNA): TGTGCCAGCTCGCCAACGGGACTAGCGGCCTACGAGCAGTACTTC.

This clonotype was picked up many times. The chain uses TRBV7-2 and TRBJ1-6; D may be TRBD1 (5 bases). Trimming pared 1 base from V and 10 bases from J, leaving 14 bases between. Germline loops: CDR1 SGHTA, CDR2 FQGNSA. The CDR3 sequence is 15 residues long. As DNA, the CDR3 is TGTGCCAGCAGCTTAGAGGCAGGGATAATATCACCCCTCCACTTT. It translates to CASSLEAGIISPLHF.

The sample holds a few counts of this clonotype. This chain uses TRBV12-3 or TRBV12-4 with TRBJ1-2; TRBD1 is a possible D gene (5 bases). The V gene lost 3 bases and the J gene lost 6 bases, with 17 bases spanning the gap. This CDR3 spans 15 amino acids. In DNA, the CDR3 is TGTGCCAGCAGTTTTTCCCCCACAGGTCGGAATGGCTACACCTTC. Protein product: CASSFSPTGRNGYTF.

This clonotype was detected many times. The gene calls are TRBV3-1 and TRBJ2-7; D is unresolved. Germline V CDR1 and CDR2: LGHDT, YNNKEL (reference sequence). Deletions cut 1 base from V and 5 bases from J, with 12 bases between. The CDR3 contains 14 residues. CDR3 coding DNA: TGTGCCAGCAGCCAAGCTAGTAATTCCCACGAGCAGTACTTC. This sequence encodes CASSQASNSHEQYF.

V and J are TRBV5-1 and TRBJ1-1, with D possibly TRBD1 on 5 matching bases. From germline, CDR1 is SGHRS and CDR2 YFSETQ. The V gene lost 3 bases and the J gene lost 8 bases, with 14 bases spanning the gap. The CDR3 length is 13 residues. This chain's CDR3 is CASSSPGAAEAFF. The CDR3 DNA sequence: TGCGCCAGCAGCTCTCCCGGGGCGGCAGAAGCTTTCTTT.

The chain employs TRBV20-1 and TRBJ2-5; TRBD2 matches 8 bases. Germline V gene lookup returns CDR1 DFQATT and CDR2 SNEGSKA (reference sequence). Losses at the gene ends were 8 bases for V and 3 bases for J; bases not matched to a gene: 8. CDR3 length: 13 amino acids. Written as DNA, the CDR3 is TGCAGTTTCTTCCGGGGACTAGAAGAGACCCAGTACTTC. Translation gives CSFFRGLEETQYF.

This clonotype was seen only a few times. This rearrangement joins TRBV7-9 to TRBJ1-1, with 9 nucleotides matching TRBD1. After removal of 7 bases from V and 7 bases from J, the junction contained 13 bases not matched to a gene. Germline loops: CDR1 SEHNR, CDR2 FQNEAQ (reference sequence). This CDR3 has 15 amino acids. DNA of the CDR3: TGTGCCAGCATCCTACGCACAGGGGGCGCGGTTGAAGCTTTCTTT. Amino acids: CASILRTGGAVEAFF.

V gene TRBV10-2 combines with J gene TRBJ2-3, with a weak D call TRBD2 (6 bases). CDR1 is WSHSY, CDR2 SAAADI, per germline. The CDR3 is 14 amino acids. Trimming removed 5 bases from V and 0 bases from J, with 9 bases in between. The CDR3: CASSLADSTDTQYF. The CDR3 nucleotides are TGCGCCAGCAGTTTAGCGGATAGCACAGATACGCAGTATTTT.

There are a few counts of this clonotype. The J gene is TRBJ2-1, the V gene TRBV5-1, with 9 bases fitting TRBD1. The CDR3 sequence is 15 residues long. Germline V gives CDR1 SGHRS, CDR2 YFSETQ. V lost 4 bases, J lost 8 bases, and 10 bases stayed unmatched. CDR3 bases: TGCGCCAGCAGCGCGCCCGGGACAGGGAACGATGAGCAGTTCTTC. It translates to CASSAPGTGNDEQFF.

This clonotype was observed a few times. This chain links TRBV7-2 with TRBJ2-4, with D maybe TRBD1 (6 bases). The CDR3 spans 15 residues. V lost 4 bases and J 8 bases, leaving 18 bases between the germline ends. Germline V lookup: CDR1 SGHTA, CDR2 FQGNSA. Here the CDR3 DNA reads TGTGCCAGCAGCTCCGGACAGCCCCCGGTGGACATTCAGTACTTC. This translates into CASSSGQPPVDIQYF.